Given below is one T cell receptor beta chain in context. The data derive from a study of OX40 agonist ivuxolimab in advanced cancers. Trimming stripped 1 base from V and 12 bases from J, with 10 bases between. This CDR3 is 12 amino acids long. Germline V CDR1 and CDR2: SEHNR, FQNEAQ (reference sequence). The repertoire was sequenced with immunoSEQ multiplex PCR; TCRdb's copy has only in-frame clones and lacks some. The sample contains tens of thousands of clones, approximately 92% of which appear only once. Here the sequenced sample was CD4+ or CD8+ T cells sorted from blood, taken in a trial of the OX40 agonist ivuxolimab. This TCR derives from an adult with an advanced solid tumor such as melanoma, head and neck, liver or kidney cancer. The V and J genes are TRBV7-9 and TRBJ2-1; maybe TRBD1 (5 bases). CDR3 coding DNA: TGTGCCAGCAGCTTAGTAGGCAGGGTGCAGTTCTTC. This sequence encodes CASSLVGRVQFF.